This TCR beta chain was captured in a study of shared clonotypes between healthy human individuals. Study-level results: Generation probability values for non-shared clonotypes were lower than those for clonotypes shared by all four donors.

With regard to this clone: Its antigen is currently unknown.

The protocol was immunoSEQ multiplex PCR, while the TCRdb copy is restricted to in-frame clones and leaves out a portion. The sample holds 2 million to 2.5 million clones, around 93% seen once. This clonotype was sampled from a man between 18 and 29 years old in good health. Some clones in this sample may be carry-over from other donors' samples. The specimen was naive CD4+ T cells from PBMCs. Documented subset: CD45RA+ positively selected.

This CDR3 reads CASSVLGASEKLFF. CDR3 bases: TGTGCCAGCAGCGTACTCGGGGCGAGCGAAAAACTGTTTTTT. V gene TRBV9 combines with J gene TRBJ1-4; possibly TRBD1 for D (5 bases). CDR1 and CDR2 (germline): SGDLS, YYNGEE. V dropped 1 base and J dropped 8 bases, with 12 bases sitting between them. This CDR3 is 14 amino acids long.